This T cell receptor beta chain was sequenced in a study of blood T cells in healthy people across ages (dated by TCRdb to about 2015). About the full investigation: In model experiments, template switching captured roughly one uniquely barcoded TCR beta cDNA molecule for every two T cells. To track age-related changes in TCR beta repertoire diversity, the study relied on deep sequencing normalized with unique cDNA molecular identifiers. The donors were divided into four age groups: young (average approximately 17 years), middle-aged (about 40), aged (roughly 60) and long-lived (about 79). To avoid experimental bias, donors of different ages were distributed randomly across sequencing lanes. For two donors (one aged 18 to 30 and one aged 80 or older), the study analyzed two additional independent replicas of 1 million unique cDNA reads from the same blood draw. Paper-wide results and their limitations: Estimates of total diversity based on one million sequenced T cells were considered lower bounds and underestimates. Since profiling was done on bulk unsorted PBMCs, naive and antigen-experienced compartments could not be conclusively compared. Because donor CMV infection status was unknown, age-related changes in expanded clonotypes were potentially confounded. As age increased, observed TCR beta diversity per million T cells dropped in a roughly linear way, and a significant reduction was already evident by age 40. There was a strong correlation between observed TCR beta diversity and the percentage of naive T cells measured by flow cytometry. The long-lived group showed more naive CD4+ T cells, fewer expanded clones and increased TCR diversity than the aged group, suggesting age selection.

The donors were roughly 38 Caucasian individuals from Russia, aged roughly 6 to 90 years, who were systemically healthy. About 10 milliliters of peripheral blood were drawn from each donor into EDTA-treated Vacutainer tubes. Ficoll-Paque density-gradient centrifugation was used to isolate PBMCs, with at least 7 million per sample. Total RNA, at least 6 micrograms per sample, was extracted from PBMCs with Trizol reagent. For every donor, an aliquot of PBMCs went through flow cytometry to measure the percentages of naive CD45RAhigh/CD27high T cells. The germline V gene (reference sequence) sets CDR1 to MNHEY and CDR2 to SMNVEV. Trimming removed 3 bases from V and 5 bases from J; the gene matches leave 18 bases unexplained. Measured from the cysteine to the phenylalanine, the CDR3 is 19 residues long. Left in the record is the CDR3 DNA by itself, 57 bases read in frame from the first base. To prepare the library, 5' RACE was applied. Sequencing relied on an Illumina HiSeq 2500. A second PCR of about 6 to 11 cycles was performed with a sample-barcoded 5' primer and a J-beta primer mix. A template-switch 5' adaptor carrying 12 random nucleotides introduced a unique molecular identifier onto each TCR beta cDNA molecule. Each sample yielded at least 3 million CDR3-containing paired-end reads. First-strand cDNA synthesis was performed from all RNA using the Mint cDNA synthesis kit, with priming by a TRBC-specific oligonucleotide. Following uracil-DNA glycosylase treatment, all cDNA underwent a first 18-cycle PCR with the universal primers M1SS and BC2_uni_R. The published analysis was carried out like this. For normalization, 1 million high-quality reads were randomly selected from each sample, with every read carrying a distinct molecular identifier. Reads sharing molecular identifiers were discarded rather than binned into consensus sequences. CDR3 identification, clonotype clustering and error correction used MiTCR with a Q25 quality threshold and the strictest error-elimination algorithm. A nonparametric unseen species model with Euler transformation was used to estimate a lower bound on total TCR beta diversity. TCRdb reanalyzed the raw reads on its own, using fastp at Q25 for trimming and MiXCR for clone calling, and kept in-frame beta chains. Rows merge per CDR3 protein into single entries with the most common DNA and genes. The V and J calls were determined by TCRdb, not by the authors. For this sample the table gives about a million distinct CDR3 sequences, of which 45% to 60% were detected only once. The ten largest clonotypes hold 20% to 25% of the sample.

Points on this clonotype: What this receptor recognizes is not known. The record has no base qualities; no much larger clone is one base away.

The clonotype originates from an older woman in good health. The material sequenced was blood. The chain employs TRBV27 and TRBJ2-1; 8 of the junction bases match TRBD2. The nucleotide sequence reads as follows: TGTGCCAGCAGTTTGGCCAGCGGGAGAGGGTTTAGTCGGGACAATGAGCAGTTCTTC. It translates to CASSLASGRGFSRDNEQFF.